The clone carrying this T cell receptor (beta chain) was found a few times. Its antigen is currently unknown. TCRdb independently ran MiXCR on the 5' RACE reads; one entry per CDR3 protein. The sample has some 180,000 distinct CDR3 sequences, 10% to 15% seen once. The sample belongs to a study of T-cell memory formation after mild COVID-19. V was shortened by 0 bases and J by 2 bases, with 8 bases between the two germline ends. The CDR3 totals 14 residues. Per the germline V gene, CDR1 is SGDLS and CDR2 is YYNGEE. Study results and limitations: Clones contracting across day 15 to 85 had a balanced CD4/CD8 profile; later expanding clones leaned CD4+.

The sample was PBMCs or a T cell subset sorted from them (not recorded which). The receptor was isolated from a man between 18 and 29 years old who had mild COVID-19 (a few samples of this study predate the infection). Cell type and time point are not known. The chain couples TRBV9 to TRBJ1-2, with D unclear. The CDR3 spells CASSVEGRNYGYTF. The CDR3 nucleotides are TGTGCCAGCAGCGTAGAGGGCCGAAACTATGGCTACACCTTC.